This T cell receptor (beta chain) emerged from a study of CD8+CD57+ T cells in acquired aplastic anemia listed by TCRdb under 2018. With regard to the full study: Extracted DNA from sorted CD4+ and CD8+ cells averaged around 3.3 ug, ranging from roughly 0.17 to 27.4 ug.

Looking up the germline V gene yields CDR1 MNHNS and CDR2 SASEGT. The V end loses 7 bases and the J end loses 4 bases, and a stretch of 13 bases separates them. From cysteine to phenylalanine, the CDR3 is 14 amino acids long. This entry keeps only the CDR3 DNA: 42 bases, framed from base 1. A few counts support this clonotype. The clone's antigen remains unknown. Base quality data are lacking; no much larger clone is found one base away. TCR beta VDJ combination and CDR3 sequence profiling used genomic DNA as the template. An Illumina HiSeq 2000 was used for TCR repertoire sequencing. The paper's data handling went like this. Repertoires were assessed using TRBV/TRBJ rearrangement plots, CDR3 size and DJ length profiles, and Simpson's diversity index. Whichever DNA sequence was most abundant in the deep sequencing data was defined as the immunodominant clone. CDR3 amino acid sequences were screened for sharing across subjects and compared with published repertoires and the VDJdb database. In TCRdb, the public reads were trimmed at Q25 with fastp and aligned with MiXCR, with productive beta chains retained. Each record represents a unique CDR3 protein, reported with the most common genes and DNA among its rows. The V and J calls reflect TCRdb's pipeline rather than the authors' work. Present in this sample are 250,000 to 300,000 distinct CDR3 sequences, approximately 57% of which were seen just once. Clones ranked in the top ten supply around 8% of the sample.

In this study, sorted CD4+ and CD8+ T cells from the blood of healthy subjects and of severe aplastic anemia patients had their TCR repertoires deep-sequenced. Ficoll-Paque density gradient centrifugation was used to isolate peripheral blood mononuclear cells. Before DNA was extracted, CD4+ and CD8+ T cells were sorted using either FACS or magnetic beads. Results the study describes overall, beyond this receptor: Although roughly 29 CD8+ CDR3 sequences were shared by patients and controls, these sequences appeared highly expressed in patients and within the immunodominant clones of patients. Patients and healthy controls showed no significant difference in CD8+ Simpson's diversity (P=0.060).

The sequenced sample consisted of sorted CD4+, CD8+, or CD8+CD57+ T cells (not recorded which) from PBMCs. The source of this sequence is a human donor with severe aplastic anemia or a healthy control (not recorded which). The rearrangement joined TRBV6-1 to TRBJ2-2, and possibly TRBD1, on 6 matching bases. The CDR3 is CASNEQGSTGELFF. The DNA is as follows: TGTGCCAGCAACGAACAGGGCAGCACCGGGGAGCTGTTTTTT.